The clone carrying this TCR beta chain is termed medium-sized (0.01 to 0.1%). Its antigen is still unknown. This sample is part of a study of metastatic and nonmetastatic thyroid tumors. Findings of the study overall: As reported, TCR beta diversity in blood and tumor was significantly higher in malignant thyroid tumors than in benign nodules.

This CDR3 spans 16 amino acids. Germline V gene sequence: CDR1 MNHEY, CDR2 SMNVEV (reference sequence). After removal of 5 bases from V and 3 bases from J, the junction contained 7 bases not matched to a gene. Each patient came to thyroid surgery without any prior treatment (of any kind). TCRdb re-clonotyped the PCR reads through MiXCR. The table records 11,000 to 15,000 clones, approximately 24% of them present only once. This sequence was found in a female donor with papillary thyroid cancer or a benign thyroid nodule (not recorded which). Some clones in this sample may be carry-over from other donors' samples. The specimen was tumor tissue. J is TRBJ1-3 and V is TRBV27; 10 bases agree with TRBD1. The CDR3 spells CASSADRGFFGNTIYF. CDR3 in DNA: TGTGCCAGCAGTGCGGACAGGGGGTTTTTTGGAAACACCATATATTTT.